The 8 T cell receptor beta chains below all came from one sample that was sequenced in a study of blood T cell repertoires in COVID-19. Some clones are missing from TCRdb's copy, which holds only in-frame ones; the method was immunoSEQ multiplex PCR. The top ten hold 7.9% of the sample, which has fewer than 150,000 clones, about 86% seen once. The specimen sequenced was peripheral blood. These receptors were collected from a man aged 65 to 85 who had recovered from COVID-19.

The rearrangement uses TRBV3-1 (or the pseudogene TRBV3-2) and TRBJ2-7, with 10 bases aligning to TRBD2. The CDR3 loop spans 12 amino acids. The junction had 6 bases not matched to a gene; V was cut back by 9 bases and J by 7 bases. CDR1 and CDR2 from the germline V gene are LGHDT and YNNKEL (reference sequence). As DNA, the CDR3 is TGTGCCAGTCTTGAGACTAGCGGGGAGCAGTACTTC. This codes for CASLETSGEQYF.

The V gene is TRBV19, the J gene TRBJ1-1, with a tentative D call TRBD1 (6 bases). V lost 3 bases, J lost 7 bases, and 15 bases lay in between. The CDR3 has 14 amino acids. Germline V gene data show CDR1 as LNHDA and CDR2 as SQIVND (reference sequence). The CDR3 region is CASSMDLDSSEAFF. The DNA of the CDR3 is TGTGCCAGTAGTATGGATTTGGACAGTAGTGAAGCTTTCTTT.

This CDR3 reads CASSEIQGGGNQPQHF. CDR3 DNA sequence: TGTGCCAGCAGTGAGATACAGGGCGGAGGCAATCAGCCCCAGCATTTT. This chain joins TRBV2 and TRBJ1-5; a possible D gene is TRBD1 (6 bases). Trimming took off 3 bases at V and 2 bases at J, with 14 bases between the two ends. Germline CDR1 and CDR2: SNHLY and FYNNEI. This CDR3 spans 16 amino acids.

This clone occurred once. J is TRBJ2-1 and V is TRBV29-1; TRBD2 might be the D (5 bases). This CDR3 has 15 amino acids. Trimming left V 2 bases short and J 15 bases short, with 26 bases between. From germline, CDR1 is SQVTM and CDR2 ANQGSEA. CDR3 DNA sequence: TGCAGCGTTGAACTCCCCAGGTGGCTAGGAGGTAGCCGGTTCTTC. Translation: CSVELPRWLGGSRFF.

CDR3 DNA: TGTGCCAGCAGTTACTCGTCGCGGAACACTGAAGCTTTCTTT. Residues: CASSYSSRNTEAFF. The chain couples TRBV6-5 to TRBJ1-1; no clear D gene. The germline V gene has CDR1 MNHEY and CDR2 SVGAGI. V was shortened by 0 bases and J by 1 base, with 6 bases between the two germline ends. The CDR3 is 14 amino acids.

This chain joins TRBV28 and TRBJ2-7; 9 nucleotides line up with TRBD1. V dropped 6 bases and J dropped 3; count of bases not matched to a gene: 9. CDR3 size: 15 residues. Germline V CDR1 and CDR2: MDHEN, SYDVKM. The DNA of the CDR3 is TGTGCCAGCAGCGAGACAGGGGGTCGTTTCTACGAGCAGTACTTC. Amino acid sequence: CASSETGGRFYEQYF.

This clone was observed once. This chain joins TRBV7-3 and TRBJ2-2, with 9 bases fitting TRBD1. Germline V gives CDR1 SGHTA, CDR2 FQGTGA. This CDR3 region has 14 residues. Unmatched junction bases numbered 3, after V lost 4 bases and J lost 6 bases. The CDR3 DNA reads as TGTGCCAGCAGCTCCGGACAGGGGCCCGGGGAGCTGTTTTTT. It encodes CASSSGQGPGELFF. Complete variable domain (other parts from reference TRBV7-3 and TRBJ2-2): GAGVSQTPSNKVTEKGKYVELRCDPISGHTALYWYRQSLGQGPEFLIYFQGTGAADDSGLPNDRFFAVRPEGSVSTLKIQRTERGDSAVYLCASSSGQGPGELFFGEGSRLTVL.

The J gene is TRBJ2-5, the V gene TRBV4-1; TRBD2 aligns across 9 bases. Germline CDR1 reads MGHRA; CDR2 reads YSYEKL. Unmatched junction bases numbered 8, after V lost 1 base and J lost 5 bases. The CDR3 is made up of 16 amino acids. The CDR3: CASSQGVPSGVETQYF. CDR3 nucleotides: TGCGCCAGCAGCCAAGGGGTCCCTAGCGGGGTGGAGACCCAGTACTTC.